This T cell receptor (beta chain) was retrieved from a study of cytomegalovirus exposure and HLA in healthy donors. The PCR used 60 Vbeta and 13 Jbeta primers. Profiled with immunoSEQ multiplex PCR; TCRdb holds only in-frame clones, not every one. The sample gives under 200,000 clones, approximately 86% of which show up once; around 1.8% is in the top ten. The V end lost 7 bases, the J end lost 4 bases, and 13 bases lay between the germline ends. The CDR3 consists of 13 residues. Germline V CDR1 and CDR2: LNHDA, SQIVND (reference sequence). The rearrangement links TRBV19 to TRBJ2-5; the D gene is possibly TRBD2 (7 bases). This sequence originates from a woman aged 18-29 years in good health and CMV-seronegative. Material: PBMCs. CDR3 DNA: TGTGCCAGTATGCGGGGGCTGGGAGAGACCCAGTACTTC. This encodes CASMRGLGETQYF. The complete variable domain, with remaining parts taken from reference TRBV19 and TRBJ2-5, reads DGGITQSPKYLFRKEGQNVTLSCEQNLNHDAMYWYRQDPGQGLRLIYYSQIVNDFQKGDIAEGYSVSREKKESFPLTVTSAQKNPTAFYLCASMRGLGETQYFGPGTRLLVL.